This T cell receptor beta chain appears in the sequencing data of a study of Ad26.COV2.S vaccination and SARS-CoV-2 variants. Across the study: Once, or twice with 56 days between doses, Ad26.COV2.S was given intramuscularly.

About this clone itself: Its specificity is not known.

CDR3 length equals 15 residues. Trimming took 5 bases from V and 8 from J; bases not matched to a gene: 10. Per germline, CDR1 LNHDA and CDR2 SQIVND (reference sequence). Only in-frame clones appear in the TCRdb table, and some are missing; sequencing was by immunoSEQ multiplex PCR. The sample lists roughly 300,000 clones, about 86% occurring once. General study points: TCR breadth and depth analyses may have underestimated total T cell responses.

Treatment defined: over 15 received Ad26.COV2.S at low or high dose, single or two shots; 5 received placebo; per-sample allocation not given. Samples analyzed were those drawn on day 63 after the first vaccine or placebo injection. The chain couples TRBV19 to TRBJ2-1; the match to TRBD2 covers 9 bases. The sample in question was peripheral blood, obtained in a trial of Ad26.COV2.S vaccine versus placebo. This receptor was obtained from a person aged 18 to 59 who received the Ad26.COV2.S COVID-19 vaccine or a placebo. For the CDR3, the DNA is TGTGCCAGTAGTCGCGGGGGGGGACTTATCGATGAGCAGTTCTTC. Its protein product is CASSRGGGLIDEQFF. Using reference TRBV19 and TRBJ2-1 for the parts outside the CDR3, the full variable domain is DGGITQSPKYLFRKEGQNVTLSCEQNLNHDAMYWYRQDPGQGLRLIYYSQIVNDFQKGDIAEGYSVSREKKESFPLTVTSAQKNPTAFYLCASSRGGGLIDEQFFGPGTRLTVL.